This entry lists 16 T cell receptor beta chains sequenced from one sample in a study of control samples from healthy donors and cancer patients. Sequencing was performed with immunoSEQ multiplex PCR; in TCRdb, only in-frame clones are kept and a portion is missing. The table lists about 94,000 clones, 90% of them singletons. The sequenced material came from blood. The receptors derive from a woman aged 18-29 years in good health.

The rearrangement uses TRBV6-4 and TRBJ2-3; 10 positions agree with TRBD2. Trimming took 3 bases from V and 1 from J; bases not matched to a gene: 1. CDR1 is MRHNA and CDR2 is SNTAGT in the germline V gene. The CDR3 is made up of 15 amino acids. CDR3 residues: CASSEGTSGTDTQYF. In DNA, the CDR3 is TGTGCCAGCAGTGAGGGGACTAGCGGCACAGATACGCAGTATTTT.

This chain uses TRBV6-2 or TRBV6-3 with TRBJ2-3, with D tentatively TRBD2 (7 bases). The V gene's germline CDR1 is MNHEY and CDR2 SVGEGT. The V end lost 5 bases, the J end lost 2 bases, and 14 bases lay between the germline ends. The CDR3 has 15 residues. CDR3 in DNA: TGTGCCAGCAGTACTCCACGGGGGGCCACAGATACGCAGTATTTT. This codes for CASSTPRGATDTQYF.

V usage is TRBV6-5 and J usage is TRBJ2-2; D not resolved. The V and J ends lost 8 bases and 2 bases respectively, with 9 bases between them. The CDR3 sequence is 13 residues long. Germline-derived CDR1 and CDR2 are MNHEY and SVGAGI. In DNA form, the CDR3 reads TGTGCCAGCCTGGATAGCAACACCGGGGAGCTGTTTTTT. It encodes CASLDSNTGELFF.

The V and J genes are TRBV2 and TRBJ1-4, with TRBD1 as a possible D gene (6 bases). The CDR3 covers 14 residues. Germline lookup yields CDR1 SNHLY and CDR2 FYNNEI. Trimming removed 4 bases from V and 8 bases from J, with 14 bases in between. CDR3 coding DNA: TGTGCCAGCAGTGCACAGGGTGGAGGGGAAAAACTGTTTTTT. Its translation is CASSAQGGGEKLFF.

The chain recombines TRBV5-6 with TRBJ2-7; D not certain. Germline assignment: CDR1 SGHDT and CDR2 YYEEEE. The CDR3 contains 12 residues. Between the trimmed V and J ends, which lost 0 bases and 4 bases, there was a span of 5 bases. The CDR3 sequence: CASSLDLYEQYF. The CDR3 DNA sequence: TGTGCCAGCAGCTTGGACTTATACGAGCAGTACTTC.

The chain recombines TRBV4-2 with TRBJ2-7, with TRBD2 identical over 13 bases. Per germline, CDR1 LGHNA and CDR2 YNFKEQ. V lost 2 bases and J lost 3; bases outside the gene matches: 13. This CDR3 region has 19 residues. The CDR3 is CASSQRGTSGGAAFYEQYF. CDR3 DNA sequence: TGTGCCAGCAGCCAAAGGGGTACTAGCGGGGGGGCCGCTTTCTACGAGCAGTACTTC.

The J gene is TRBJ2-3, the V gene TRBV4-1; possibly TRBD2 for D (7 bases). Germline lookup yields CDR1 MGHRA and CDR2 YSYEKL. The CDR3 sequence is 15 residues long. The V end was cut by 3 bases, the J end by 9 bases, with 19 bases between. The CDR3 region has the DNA TGCGCCAGCAGCCACCCCCTAGAGGGGGGGCAAACGCAGTATTTT. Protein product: CASSHPLEGGQTQYF.

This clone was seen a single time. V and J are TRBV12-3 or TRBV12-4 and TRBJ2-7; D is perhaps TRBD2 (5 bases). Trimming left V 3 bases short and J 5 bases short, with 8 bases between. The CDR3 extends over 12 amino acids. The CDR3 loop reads CASSFRGHEQYF. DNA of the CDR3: TGTGCCAGCAGTTTTAGAGGGCACGAGCAGTACTTC.

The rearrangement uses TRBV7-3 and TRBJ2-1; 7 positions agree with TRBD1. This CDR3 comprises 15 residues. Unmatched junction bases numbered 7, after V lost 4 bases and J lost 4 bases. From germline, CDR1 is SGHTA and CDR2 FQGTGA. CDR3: CASSSGTAVYNEQFF. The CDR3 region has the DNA TGTGCCAGCAGCTCCGGGACAGCGGTATACAATGAGCAGTTCTTC.

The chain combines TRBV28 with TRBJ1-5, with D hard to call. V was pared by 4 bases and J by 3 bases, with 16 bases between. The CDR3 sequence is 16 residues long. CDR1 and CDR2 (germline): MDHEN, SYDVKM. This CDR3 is CASSYLDGENNQPQHF. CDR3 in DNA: TGTGCCAGCAGTTACTTGGATGGGGAGAACAATCAGCCCCAGCATTTT.

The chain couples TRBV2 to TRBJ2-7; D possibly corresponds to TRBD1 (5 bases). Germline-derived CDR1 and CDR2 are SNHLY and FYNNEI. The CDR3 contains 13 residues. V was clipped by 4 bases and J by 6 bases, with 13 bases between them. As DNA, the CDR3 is TGTGCCAGCAGTGTTGGGCAGGGTCTCGAGCAGTACTTC. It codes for CASSVGQGLEQYF.

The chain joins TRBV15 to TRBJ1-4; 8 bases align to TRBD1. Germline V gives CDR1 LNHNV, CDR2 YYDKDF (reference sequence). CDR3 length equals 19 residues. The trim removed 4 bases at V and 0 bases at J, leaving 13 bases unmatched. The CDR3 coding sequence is TGTGCCACCAGCACCAAACTCAGGGGGCGCGTGGCAACTAATGAAAAACTGTTTTTT. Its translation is CATSTKLRGRVATNEKLFF.

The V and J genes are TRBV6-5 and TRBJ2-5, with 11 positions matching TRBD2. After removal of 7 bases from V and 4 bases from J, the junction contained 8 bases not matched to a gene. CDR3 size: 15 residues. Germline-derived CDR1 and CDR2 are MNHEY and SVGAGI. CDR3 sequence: CASTKTLAGVETQYF. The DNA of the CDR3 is TGTGCCAGCACAAAAACACTAGCGGGGGTAGAGACCCAGTACTTC.

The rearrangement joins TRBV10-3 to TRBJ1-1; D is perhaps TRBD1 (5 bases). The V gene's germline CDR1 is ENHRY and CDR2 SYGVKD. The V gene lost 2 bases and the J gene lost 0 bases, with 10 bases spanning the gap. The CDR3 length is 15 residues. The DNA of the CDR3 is TGTGCCATCAGTGAGGCTGCAGGGATGAACACTGAAGCTTTCTTT. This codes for CAISEAAGMNTEAFF.

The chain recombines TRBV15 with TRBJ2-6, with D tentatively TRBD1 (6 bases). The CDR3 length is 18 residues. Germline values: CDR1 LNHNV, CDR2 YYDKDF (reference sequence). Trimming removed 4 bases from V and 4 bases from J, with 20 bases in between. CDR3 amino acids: CATSNPKQGPSGANVLTF. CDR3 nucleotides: TGTGCCACCAGCAACCCCAAACAGGGCCCGTCCGGGGCCAACGTCCTGACTTTC.

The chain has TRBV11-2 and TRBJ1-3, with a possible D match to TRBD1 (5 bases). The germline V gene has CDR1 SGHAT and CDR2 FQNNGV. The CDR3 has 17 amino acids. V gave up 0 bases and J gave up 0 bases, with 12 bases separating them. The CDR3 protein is CASSLEDREPSGNTIYF. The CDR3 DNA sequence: TGTGCCAGCAGCTTAGAAGACAGAGAACCCTCTGGAAACACCATATATTTT.